The TCR beta chain described here comes from a study of T cells after yellow fever vaccination. They built TCR cDNA with 5'RACE template switching, a step that put in a universal primer site and UMIs. TCRdb ran MiXCR on the 5' RACE reads and lists one entry per CDR3 protein. The sample consists of hundreds of thousands of distinct CDR3 sequences, approximately 3.9% of them appearing once. General study findings and limits: Few clonotypes appeared in both CD4 and CD8 compartments.

This clonotype appeared a few times. The antigen is not known. The specimen comprised PBMCs, sampled on the day of the yellow fever booster vaccination. The receptor was derived from a young man who received the YFV17D yellow fever vaccine.

CDR3 in amino acids: CASSFSGTFYEQYF. The CDR3 DNA sequence: TGTGCCAGCAGTTTCTCCGGGACCTTCTACGAGCAGTACTTC. This rearrangement joins TRBV6-6 to TRBJ2-7; D tentatively reads TRBD1 or TRBD2 (5 bases each). V dropped 4 bases and J dropped 3 bases, with 13 bases sitting between them. The CDR3 has 14 amino acids. Germline V gene data show CDR1 as MNHNY and CDR2 as SVGAGI (reference sequence).